This T cell receptor (beta chain) was identified in a study of shared clonotypes between healthy human individuals. A remark on this clone: Its matching antigen is unknown.

HIV-negative, healthy adults without recent acute infections or vaccinations were the donors. Replicate PCRs for unsorted PBMC used approximately 0.3 ug DNA (about 30,000 T cell genomes). The method was immunoSEQ multiplex PCR; TCRdb's version includes in-frame clones alone and lacks a portion of them. The sample carries about 450,000 clones, around 79% recorded once. Overall study findings and caveats: With few donors, the genetic and exposure-history diversity represented was limited. Expectations were that clonotype sharing among donors would be affected by sequencing depth.

V was shortened by 7 bases and J by 0 bases, with 16 bases between the two germline ends. Germline V gene data show CDR1 as ENHRY and CDR2 as SYGVKD. The CDR3 covers 16 residues. The specimen was PBMCs. The V call is TRBV10-3, the J call TRBJ2-1; D is unresolved. This receptor was taken from a woman aged 40 to 55 in good health. Some clones in this sample may be carry-over from other donors' samples. CDR3 protein: CAINSLPTFSYNEQFF. In DNA form, the CDR3 reads TGTGCCATCAACTCCCTACCAACCTTCTCCTACAATGAGCAGTTCTTC.